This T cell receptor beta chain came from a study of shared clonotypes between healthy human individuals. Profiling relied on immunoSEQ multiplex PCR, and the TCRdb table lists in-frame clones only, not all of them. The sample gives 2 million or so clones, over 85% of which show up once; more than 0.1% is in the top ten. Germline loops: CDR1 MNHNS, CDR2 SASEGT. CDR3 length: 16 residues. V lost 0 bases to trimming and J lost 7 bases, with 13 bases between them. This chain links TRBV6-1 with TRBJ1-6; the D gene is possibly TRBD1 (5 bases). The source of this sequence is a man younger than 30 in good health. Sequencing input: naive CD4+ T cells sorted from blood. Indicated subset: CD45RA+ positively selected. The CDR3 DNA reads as TGTGCCAGCAGTGAAGCATTCGGGGCAGCAAATTCACCCCTCCACTTT. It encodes CASSEAFGAANSPLHF.